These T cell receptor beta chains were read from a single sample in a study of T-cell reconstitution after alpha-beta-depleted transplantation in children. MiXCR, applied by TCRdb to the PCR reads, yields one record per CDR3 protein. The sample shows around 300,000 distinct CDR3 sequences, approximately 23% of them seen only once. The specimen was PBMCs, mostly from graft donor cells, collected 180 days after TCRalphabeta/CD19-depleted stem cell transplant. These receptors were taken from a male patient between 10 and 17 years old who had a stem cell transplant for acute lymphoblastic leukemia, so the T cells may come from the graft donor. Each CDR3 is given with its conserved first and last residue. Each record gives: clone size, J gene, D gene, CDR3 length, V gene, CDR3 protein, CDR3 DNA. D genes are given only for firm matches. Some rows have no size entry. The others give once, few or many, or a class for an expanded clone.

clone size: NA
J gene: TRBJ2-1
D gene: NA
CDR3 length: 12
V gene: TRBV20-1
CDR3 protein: CSASAGRNEQFF
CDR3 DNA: TGCAGTGCTAGTGCGGGACGGAATGAGCAGTTCTTC

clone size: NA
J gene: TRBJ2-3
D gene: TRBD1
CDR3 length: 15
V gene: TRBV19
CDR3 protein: CASSNRDRPTDTQYF
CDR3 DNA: TGTGCCAGTAGTAACCGGGACAGACCCACAGATACGCAGTATTTT

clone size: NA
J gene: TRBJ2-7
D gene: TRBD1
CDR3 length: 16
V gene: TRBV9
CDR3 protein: CPSSNSGQGTHYEQYF
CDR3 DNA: TGTCCCAGCAGTAATTCGGGACAGGGGACTCATTACGAGCAGTACTTC

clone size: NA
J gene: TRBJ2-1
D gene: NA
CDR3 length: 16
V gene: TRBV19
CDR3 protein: CASSIIDSIPYNEQFF
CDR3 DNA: TGTGCCAGTAGTATCATCGACAGCATTCCCTACAATGAGCAGTTCTTC

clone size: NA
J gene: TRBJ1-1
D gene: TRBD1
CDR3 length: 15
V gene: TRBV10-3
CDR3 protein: CAITTPGTVNTEAFF
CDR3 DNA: TGTGCCATCACAACCCCTGGGACAGTGAACACTGAAGCTTTCTTT

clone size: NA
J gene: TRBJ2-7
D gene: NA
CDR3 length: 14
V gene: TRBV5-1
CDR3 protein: CASSFQSGEHEQYF
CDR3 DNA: TGCGCCAGCAGCTTTCAATCAGGGGAACACGAGCAGTACTTC

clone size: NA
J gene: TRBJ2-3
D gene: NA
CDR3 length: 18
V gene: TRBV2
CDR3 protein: CASSDRPGILPLTDTQYF
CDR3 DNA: TGTGCCAGCAGTGATAGGCCCGGGATTTTGCCCCTCACAGATACGCAGTATTTT

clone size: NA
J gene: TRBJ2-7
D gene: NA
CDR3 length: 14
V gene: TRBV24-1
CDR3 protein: CATSGIAAPYEQYF
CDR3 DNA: TGTGCCACCAGTGGAATAGCGGCCCCCTACGAGCAGTACTTC

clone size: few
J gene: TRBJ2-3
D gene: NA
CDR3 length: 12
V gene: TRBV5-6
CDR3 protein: CASMGRTDTQYF
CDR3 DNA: TGTGCCAGCATGGGCCGCACAGATACGCAGTATTTT

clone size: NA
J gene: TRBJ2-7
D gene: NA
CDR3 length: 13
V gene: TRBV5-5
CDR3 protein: CASRKTDLYEQYF
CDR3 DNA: TGTGCCAGCAGGAAAACCGATCTCTACGAGCAGTACTTC

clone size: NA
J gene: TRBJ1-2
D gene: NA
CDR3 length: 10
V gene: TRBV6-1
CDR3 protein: CASSKWGHTF
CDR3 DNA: TGTGCCAGCAGTAAATGGGGCCACACCTTC

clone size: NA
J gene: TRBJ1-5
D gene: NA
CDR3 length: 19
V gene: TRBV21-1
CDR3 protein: CASSKGEGLKRYSNQPQHF
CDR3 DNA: TGTGCCAGCAGCAAAGGTGAAGGGTTGAAGAGGTATAGCAATCAGCCCCAGCATTTT

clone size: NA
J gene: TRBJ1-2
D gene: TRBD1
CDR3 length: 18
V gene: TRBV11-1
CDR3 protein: CASSFPYRGRLSVYGYTF
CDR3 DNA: TGTGCCAGCAGCTTTCCCTACAGGGGACGTCTATCCGTCTATGGCTACACCTTC

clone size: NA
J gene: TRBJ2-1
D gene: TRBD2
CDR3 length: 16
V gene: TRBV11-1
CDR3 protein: CASKPLAGVSYNEQFF
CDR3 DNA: TGTGCCAGCAAACCACTAGCGGGGGTCTCCTACAATGAGCAGTTCTTC

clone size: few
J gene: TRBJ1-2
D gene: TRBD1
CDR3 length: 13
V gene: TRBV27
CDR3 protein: CASSLIPLTGLTF
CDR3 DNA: TGTGCCAGCAGTCTAATCCCACTGACAGGGCTCACCTTC

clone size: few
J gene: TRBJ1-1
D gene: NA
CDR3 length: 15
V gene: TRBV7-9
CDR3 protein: CASSSGRTDGEKAFF
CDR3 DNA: TGTGCCAGCAGCTCGGGTCGGACAGACGGGGAAAAAGCTTTCTTT

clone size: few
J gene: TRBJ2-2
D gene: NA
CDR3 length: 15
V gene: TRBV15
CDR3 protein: CATSRAWGDTGELFF
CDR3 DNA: TGTGCCACCAGCAGGGCTTGGGGGGACACCGGGGAGCTGTTTTTT

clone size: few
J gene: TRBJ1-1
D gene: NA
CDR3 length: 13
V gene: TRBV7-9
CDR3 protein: CAVASTANTEAFF
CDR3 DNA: TGTGCGGTCGCGTCGACAGCGAACACTGAAGCTTTCTTT

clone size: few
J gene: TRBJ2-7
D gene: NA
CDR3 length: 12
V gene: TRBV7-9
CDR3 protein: CASSSTVYEQYF
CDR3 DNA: TGTGCCAGCAGCTCTACCGTCTACGAGCAGTACTTC

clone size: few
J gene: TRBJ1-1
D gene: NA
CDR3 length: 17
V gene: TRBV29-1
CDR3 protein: CSVSYQGWEFQNTEAFF
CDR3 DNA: TGCAGCGTGAGTTATCAGGGGTGGGAGTTCCAGAACACTGAAGCTTTCTTT

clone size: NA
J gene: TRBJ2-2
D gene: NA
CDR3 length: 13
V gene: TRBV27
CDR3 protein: CASSYYGIGELFF
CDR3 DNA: TGTGCCAGCAGTTACTACGGCATCGGGGAGCTGTTTTTT

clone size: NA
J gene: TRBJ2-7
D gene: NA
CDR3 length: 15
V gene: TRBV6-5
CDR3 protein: CASSYSGEEAYEQYF
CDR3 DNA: TGTGCCAGCAGTTACTCGGGGGAGGAGGCCTACGAGCAGTACTTC

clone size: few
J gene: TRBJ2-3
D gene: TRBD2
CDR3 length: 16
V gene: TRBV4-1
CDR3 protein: CASNHGSGRTTDTQYF
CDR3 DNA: TGCGCCAGCAACCACGGTAGCGGGAGGACCACAGATACGCAGTATTTT